This entry lists 8 T cell receptor beta chains sequenced from one sample in a study of tumor-infiltrating lymphocytes in primary liver carcinoma. Making TCR beta cDNA involved 400 to 600 ng total RNA and a constant-region primer. Three-round nested multiplex PCR performed with slightly modified ARM-PCR produced the TCR beta libraries. TRBV1-TRBV30 forward and Cbeta reverse primers drove the first two roughly 10-cycle rounds. TCRdb fed the multiplex PCR reads into MiXCR, producing one record per CDR3 protein. Of about 350,000 distinct CDR3 sequences detected, roughly two thirds appear once; the ten largest clones hold about 6%. Germline DNA was also extracted, with blood RNA taken from unsorted whole blood. The sample consisted of peripheral blood. The receptors shown here come from a man in his forties or fifties with primary liver carcinoma and hepatitis B virus infection.

In the case of this clonotype: This could be a read error, since a much larger clone is one nucleotide away. V usage is TRBV12-5 and J usage is TRBJ1-1; D might be TRBD1 (6 bases). The germline CDR1 and CDR2 sequences are LGHNT and FRNRAP. This CDR3 has 16 amino acids. The CDR3 nucleotides are TGTGCTAGTGGCCTATGGGTCGACAGGATGAACATTGAAGCTTTCTTT. Its translation is CASGLWVDRMNIEAFF.

This sequence joins TRBV12-3 or TRBV12-4 and TRBJ2-7, with no clear D. This CDR3 is built from 12 residues. The V and J ends lost 5 bases and 6 bases respectively, with 11 bases between them. This chain's CDR3 is CASSLDPVEQYF. The CDR3 bases are TGTGCCAGCAGTCTCGACCCGGTCGAGCAGTACTTC.

Notes on this clonotype: The conserved phenylalanine or tryptophan is not found at the CDR3 terminus, so this likely reflects a read error. This sequence joins TRBV11-2 and TRBJ2-7, with D possibly matching TRBD1 (6 bases). The CDR3 spans 13 residues. Germline V gene data show CDR1 as SGHAT and CDR2 as FQNNGV. V lost 5 bases to trimming and J lost 7 bases, with 15 bases between them. The CDR3 here is CASSPDRGSEQYS. CDR3 bases: TGTGCCAGCAGCCCCGATAGGGGGAGTGAGCAGTACTCC.

About this clonotype: One junction end does not reproduce the germline sequence, and a read error may be involved. The chain's CDR3 is CASSSDRANSPLHF. In DNA form, the CDR3 reads TGCGCCAGTAGCTCGGACAGGGCGAATTCACCCCTCCACTTT. The J gene is TRBJ1-6, the V gene TRBV5-1; TRBD1 matches 8 bases. The CDR3 has 14 amino acids. Germline loops: CDR1 SGHRS, CDR2 YFSETQ.

The chain is built from TRBV20-1 and TRBJ1-6, with D perhaps matching TRBD1 (5 bases). This CDR3 region has 12 residues. Trimming took 4 bases from V and 17 from J, leaving 18 bases between them. Germline V gives CDR1 DFQATT, CDR2 SNEGSKA (reference sequence). CDR3 residues: CSAKVGQQQFHF. CDR3 bases: TGCAGTGCTAAAGTTGGACAACAGCAATTCCACTTT.

This rearrangement joins TRBV4-3 to TRBJ1-2, with TRBD1 as a possible D gene (5 bases). The germline CDR1 and CDR2 sequences are LGHNA and YSLEER. Trimming left V 3 bases short and J 5 bases short, with 22 bases between. This CDR3 has 17 residues. The CDR3 DNA reads as TGCGCCAGCAGCCACCTAGGACATGGTGGGAGTGGATATGGCTACACCTTC. It is translated as CASSHLGHGGSGYGYTF.

Worth noting for this clonotype: Lacking the conserved final phenylalanine or tryptophan, this CDR3 likely reflects a read error. The rearrangement joins TRBV11-2 to TRBJ2-3; 12 bases fit TRBD2. Germline V gives CDR1 SGHAT, CDR2 FQNNGV. CDR3 size: 17 residues. CDR3 DNA: TGTGGCAGCAGCTTTCTAGCGGGAGGGGAGGGCACAGATACACAGTATCTT. This translates into CGSSFLAGGEGTDTQYL.

The chain recombines TRBV6-1 with TRBJ1-2; 7 bases align to TRBD1. Per the germline V gene, CDR1 is MNHNS and CDR2 is SASEGT. CDR3 length: 14 amino acids. Trimming removed 5 bases from V and 7 bases from J; junction bases left unmatched: 10. The CDR3 DNA reads as TGTGCCAGCAGTCACAGGGGATCAGAGGGTGGCTACACCTTC. It translates to CASSHRGSEGGYTF.